The sequence of this T cell receptor (beta chain) was determined in a study of T cell clonotyping in hematopoietic cell transplantation (dated by TCRdb to the early 2020s). Describing the broader study: A total of more than 130 blood samples were collected in the study from 35 consecutive transplant recipients and their related donors. Recruitment of patients was conducted between 2015 and early 2017, and follow-up was continued until late 2020 or death. Overall study results and their limits: Overlap with donor repertoires was found for only a small fraction of recipient repertoires, with over 95% found to appear de novo at the given depth. The sample size was limited and the cells went unsorted, which meant the CD4 and CD8 repertoire contributions could not be told apart. Broader posttransplant TCR repertoire diversity was predicted by donor and pretransplant recipient Inverse Simpson Index values. After transplant, TCR diversity in recipients dropped, and pathologically expanded clonotypes climbed progressively between day 30 and day 180.

With regard to this clone: Which antigen it targets is not known. The record has no base qualities; no much larger clone is one base away.

The junction carries 14 bases between V and J, which are trimmed by 1 base and 5 bases respectively. The germline V gene encodes CDR1 LNHDA and CDR2 SQIVND (reference sequence). The CDR3 covers 15 residues, taking in both the cysteine and the phenylalanine. Only CDR3 DNA remains: 45 bases, in frame from the first base. The time point label here, explained by the study, means: 100 days after allo-HCT. Blood from recipients was drawn roughly 28 days before transplant, then again at days 30, 100 and 180 after transplant. Nuclei Lysis Solution was used to extract genomic DNA from fresh or cryopreserved unfractionated peripheral blood mononuclear cells. With the immunoSEQ assay, which is a bias-controlled multiplex PCR relying on V- and J-specific primers, TCR beta CDR3 regions were amplified from genomic DNA. A proprietary barcode and Illumina adapter sequences were added to the CDR3 amplicons in a second PCR step. An Illumina MiSeq instrument was used for sequencing of the CDR3 libraries. Turning to the authors' computational methods: Export and quality control were done with immunoSEQ Analyzer 3.0, while downstream analyses used R Bioconductor and Immunarch. Only productive rearrangements within the normalized downsampled data set were used in the calculation of repertoire metrics. Clonotypes larger than 5 templates in the normalized cohort were defined as pathologically expanded. The Inverse Simpson Index was used to measure repertoire diversity. To capture all clonotypes, the CMV-specificity analyses were run on the non-normalized data set. TCRdb took this table from immuneACCESS and kept in-frame rearrangements with V and J called. Such tables lack part of the clones; where checked against another copy, unresolved V genes explain under half of the gap, and the rest is unexplained. Clonal size and the V and J genes are those of that table, whereas D and trimming came from the DNA. The sample records more than 12,000 clones, 70% to 90% of which are singletons. The ten largest clonotypes hold 9.5% to 15% of the sample.

Source: PBMCs, taken 100 days after allogeneic stem cell transplant. This receptor was taken from a male patient aged 50 to 59 who had an allogeneic stem cell transplant from an unrelated donor, so T cells may come from the graft donor. Some clones in this sample may be carry-over from other donors' samples. Recombination connected TRBV19 to TRBJ2-5; a confident D gene designation cannot be given. This receptor has the CDR3 CASSIGSGIVETQYF. Here is the DNA: TGTGCCAGTAGTATAGGGTCAGGAATAGTGGAGACCCAGTACTTC.